The 5 T cell receptor beta chains below were found in one sample sequenced in a study of blood T cell repertoires in COVID-19. Sequencing was performed with immunoSEQ multiplex PCR; in TCRdb, only in-frame clones are kept and a portion is missing. The sample yields about 91,000 clones, about 76% seen once. What was sequenced was peripheral blood. The receptors were gathered from a woman of 80 years or more with acute or convalescent COVID-19.

The chain is built from TRBV9 and TRBJ2-7, with 10 bases identical to TRBD2. The trim removed 1 base at V and 2 bases at J, leaving 6 bases unmatched. The CDR3 has 16 amino acids. Germline-derived CDR1 and CDR2 are SGDLS and YYNGEE. Here the CDR3 DNA reads TGTGCCAGCAGCGTACAACCGAGCGGGGGGGCCTACGAGCAGTACTTC. Encoded protein: CASSVQPSGGAYEQYF.

The chain has TRBV18 and TRBJ1-1; 7 nucleotides line up with TRBD1. The CDR3 has 13 residues. V lost 3 bases, J lost 7 bases, and 5 bases stayed unmatched. CDR1 and CDR2 (germline): KGHSH, LQKENI. The CDR3 region has the DNA TGTGCCAGCTCACCGATGAGACAGGGTGAAGCTTTCTTT. It is translated as CASSPMRQGEAFF.

The rearrangement links TRBV7-2 to TRBJ2-7; no reliable D call. CDR3 size: 12 residues. The germline V and J ends were trimmed by 5 bases and 1 base, with 6 bases remaining between them. Per germline, CDR1 SGHTA and CDR2 FQGNSA. The CDR3 region is CASSHFSYEQYF. The CDR3 DNA reads TGTGCCAGCAGCCACTTTTCCTACGAGCAGTACTTC.

The chain has TRBV7-2 and TRBJ2-7; D not certain. This CDR3 has 15 residues. Trimming shortened V by 1 base and J by 3 bases, and 13 bases separated the two germline ends. Germline CDR1 SGHTA, CDR2 FQGNSA. The CDR3 DNA sequence: TGTGCCAGCAGCTTAGGTAGCCCTCGCGGCTACGAGCAGTACTTC. Translation gives CASSLGSPRGYEQYF.

This clone was seen a handful of times. This chain connects TRBV5-1 to TRBJ2-1, with a tentative D call TRBD2 (6 bases). The CDR3 extends over 14 amino acids. The germline V gene encodes CDR1 SGHRS and CDR2 YFSETQ. Trimming removed 3 bases at V and 5 bases at J, with 12 bases between. The CDR3 nucleotides read TGCGCCAGCAGCTGGGGGGACCAGCACAATGAGCAGTTCTTC. It specifies CASSWGDQHNEQFF.